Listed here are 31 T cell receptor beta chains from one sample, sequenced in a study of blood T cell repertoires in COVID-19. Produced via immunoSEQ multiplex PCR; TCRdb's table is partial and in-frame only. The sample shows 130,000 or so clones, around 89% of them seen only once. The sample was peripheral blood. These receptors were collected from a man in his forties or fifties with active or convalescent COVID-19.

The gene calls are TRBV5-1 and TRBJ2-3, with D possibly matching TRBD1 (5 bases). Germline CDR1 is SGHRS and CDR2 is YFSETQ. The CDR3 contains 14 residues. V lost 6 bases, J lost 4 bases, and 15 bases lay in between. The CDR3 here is CASTEQGFPDTQYF. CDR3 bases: TGCGCCAGCACCGAGCAGGGATTCCCAGATACGCAGTATTTT.

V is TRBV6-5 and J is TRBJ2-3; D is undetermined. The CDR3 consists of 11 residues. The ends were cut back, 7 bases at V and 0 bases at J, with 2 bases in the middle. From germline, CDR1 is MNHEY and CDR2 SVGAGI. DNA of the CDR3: TGTGCCAGCACAAGCACAGATACGCAGTATTTT. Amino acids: CASTSTDTQYF.

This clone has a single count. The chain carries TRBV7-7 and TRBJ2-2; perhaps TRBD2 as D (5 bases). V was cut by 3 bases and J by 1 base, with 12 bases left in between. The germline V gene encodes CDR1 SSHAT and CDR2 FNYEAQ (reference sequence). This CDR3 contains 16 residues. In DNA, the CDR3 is TGTGCCAGCAGCTTGAGGGAAAACAGGAACACCGGGGAGCTGTTTTTT. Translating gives CASSLRENRNTGELFF.

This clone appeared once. The CDR3 DNA follows: TGTGCTAGTGGTTTTGTGTCGGGAGGGCCGGAGGAGACCCAGTACTTC. This encodes CASGFVSGGPEETQYF. V and J are TRBV12-5 and TRBJ2-5; TRBD2 matches at 8 bases. V lost 3 bases and J lost 5; bases outside the gene matches: 11. CDR3 length: 16 amino acids. Germline CDR1 LGHNT, CDR2 FRNRAP. The full variable domain, with the rest looked up from reference TRBV12-5 and TRBJ2-5, is DARVTQTPRHKVTEMGQEVTMRCQPILGHNTVFWYRQTMMQGLELLAYFRNRAPLDDSGMPKDRFSAEMPDATLATLKIQPSEPRDSAVYFCASGFVSGGPEETQYFGPGTRLLVL.

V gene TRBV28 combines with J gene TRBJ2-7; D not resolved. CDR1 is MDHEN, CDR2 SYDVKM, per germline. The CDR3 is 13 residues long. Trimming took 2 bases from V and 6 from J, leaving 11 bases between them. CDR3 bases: TGTGCCAGCAGTTTAGGGCAGCCGGCCGAGCAGTACTTC. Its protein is CASSLGQPAEQYF.

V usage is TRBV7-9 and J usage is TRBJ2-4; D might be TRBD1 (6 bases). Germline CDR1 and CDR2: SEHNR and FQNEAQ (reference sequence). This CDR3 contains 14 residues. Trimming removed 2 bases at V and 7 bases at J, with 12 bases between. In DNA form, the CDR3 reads TGTGCCAGCAGCTTACTGCAGGGGATTAACATTCAGTACTTC. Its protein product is CASSLLQGINIQYF.

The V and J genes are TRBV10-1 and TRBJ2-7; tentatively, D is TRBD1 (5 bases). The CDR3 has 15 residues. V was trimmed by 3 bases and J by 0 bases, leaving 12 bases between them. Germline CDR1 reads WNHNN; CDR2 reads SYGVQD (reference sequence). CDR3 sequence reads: CASSESGPLSYEQYF. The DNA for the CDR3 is TGCGCCAGCAGTGAATCAGGGCCCCTCTCCTACGAGCAGTACTTC.

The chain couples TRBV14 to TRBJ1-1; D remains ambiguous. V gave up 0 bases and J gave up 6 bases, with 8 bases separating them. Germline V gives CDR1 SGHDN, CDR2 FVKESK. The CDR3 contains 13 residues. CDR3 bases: TGTGCCAGCAGCCAAGAGTTATCGGCTGAAGCTTTCTTT. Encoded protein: CASSQELSAEAFF. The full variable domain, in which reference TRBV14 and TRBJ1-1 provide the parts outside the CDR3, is EAGVTQFPSHSVIEKGQTVTLRCDPISGHDNLYWYRRVMGKEIKFLLHFVKESKQDESGMPNNRFLAERTGGTYSTLKVQPAELEDSGVYFCASSQELSAEAFFGQGTRLTVV.

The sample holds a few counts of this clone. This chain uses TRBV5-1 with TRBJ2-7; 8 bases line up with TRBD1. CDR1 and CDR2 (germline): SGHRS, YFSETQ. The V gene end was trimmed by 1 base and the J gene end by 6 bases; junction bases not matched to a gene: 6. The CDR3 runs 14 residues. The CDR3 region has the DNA TGCGCCAGCAGCTTGATGGAGACAGGGGCCGAGCAGTACTTC. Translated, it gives CASSLMETGAEQYF.

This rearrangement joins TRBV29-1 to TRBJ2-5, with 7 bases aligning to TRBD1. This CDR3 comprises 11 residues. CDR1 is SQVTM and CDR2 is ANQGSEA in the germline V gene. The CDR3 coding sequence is TGCAGTCAGGGGGAAGGAGAGACCCAGTACTTC. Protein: CSQGEGETQYF.

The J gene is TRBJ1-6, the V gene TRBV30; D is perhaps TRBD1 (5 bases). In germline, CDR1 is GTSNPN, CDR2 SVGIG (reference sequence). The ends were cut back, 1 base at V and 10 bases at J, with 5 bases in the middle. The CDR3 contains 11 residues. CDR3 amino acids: CAWSGGSPLHF. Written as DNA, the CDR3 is TGTGCCTGGAGTGGGGGCTCACCCCTCCACTTT.

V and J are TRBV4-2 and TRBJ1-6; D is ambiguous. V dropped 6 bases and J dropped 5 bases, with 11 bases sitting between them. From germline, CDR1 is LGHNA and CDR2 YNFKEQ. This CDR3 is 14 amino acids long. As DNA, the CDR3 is TGTGCCAGCAGTTTCCGGTCCGATAATTCACCCCTCCACTTT. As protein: CASSFRSDNSPLHF.

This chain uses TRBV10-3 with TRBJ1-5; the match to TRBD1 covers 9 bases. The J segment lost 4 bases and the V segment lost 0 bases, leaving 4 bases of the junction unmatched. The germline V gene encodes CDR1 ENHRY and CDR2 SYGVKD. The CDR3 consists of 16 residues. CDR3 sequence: CAISESGQGNNQPQHF. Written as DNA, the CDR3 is TGTGCCATCAGTGAGTCGGGACAGGGTAATAATCAGCCCCAGCATTTT.

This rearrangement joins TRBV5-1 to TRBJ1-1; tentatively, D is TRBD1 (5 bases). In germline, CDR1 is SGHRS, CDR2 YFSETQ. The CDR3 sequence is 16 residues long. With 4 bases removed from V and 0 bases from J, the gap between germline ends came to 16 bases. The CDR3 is CASSPRTRVMNTEAFF. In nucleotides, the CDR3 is TGCGCCAGCAGCCCGAGGACAAGGGTCATGAACACTGAAGCTTTCTTT.

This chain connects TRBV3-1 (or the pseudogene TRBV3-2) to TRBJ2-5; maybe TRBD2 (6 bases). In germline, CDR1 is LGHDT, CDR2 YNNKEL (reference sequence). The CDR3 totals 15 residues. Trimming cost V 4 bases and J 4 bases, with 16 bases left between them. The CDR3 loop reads CASSRSPGVIETQYF. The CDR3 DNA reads TGTGCCAGCAGCCGCTCCCCGGGGGTAATAGAGACCCAGTACTTC.

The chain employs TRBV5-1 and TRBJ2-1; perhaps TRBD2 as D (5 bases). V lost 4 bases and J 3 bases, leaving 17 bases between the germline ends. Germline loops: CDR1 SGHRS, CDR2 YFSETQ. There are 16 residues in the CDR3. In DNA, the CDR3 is TGCGCCAGCAGCGAGGGCACCTCCGCTAACTACAATGAGCAGTTCTTC. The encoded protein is CASSEGTSANYNEQFF.

CDR3 region: CASSYSGTGSYNSPLHF. The CDR3 DNA sequence: TGTGCCAGCAGCTACTCGGGGACAGGCTCCTATAATTCACCCCTCCACTTT. The genes are TRBV5-6 and TRBJ1-6; 8 bases agree with TRBD1. Germline V gene lookup returns CDR1 SGHDT and CDR2 YYEEEE. V shed 3 bases and J 0 bases; nucleotides not matched to a gene: 5. The CDR3 runs 17 residues.

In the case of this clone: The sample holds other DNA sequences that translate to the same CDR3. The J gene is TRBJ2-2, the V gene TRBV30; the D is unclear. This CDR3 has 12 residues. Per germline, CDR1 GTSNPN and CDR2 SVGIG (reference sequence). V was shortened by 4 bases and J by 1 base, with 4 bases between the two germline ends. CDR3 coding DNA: TGTGCCTGGACAGGGAACACCGGGGAGCTGTTTTTT. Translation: CAWTGNTGELFF.

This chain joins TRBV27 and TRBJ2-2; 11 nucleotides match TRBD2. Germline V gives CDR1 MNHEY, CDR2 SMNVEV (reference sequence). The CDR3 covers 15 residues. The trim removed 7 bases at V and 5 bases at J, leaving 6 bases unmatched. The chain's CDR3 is CASMILAGGTGELFF. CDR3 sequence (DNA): TGTGCCAGCATGATCTTAGCGGGAGGGACCGGGGAGCTGTTTTTT.

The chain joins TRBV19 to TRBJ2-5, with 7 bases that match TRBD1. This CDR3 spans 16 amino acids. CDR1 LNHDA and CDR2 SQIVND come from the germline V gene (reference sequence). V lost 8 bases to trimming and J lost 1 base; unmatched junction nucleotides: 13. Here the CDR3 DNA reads TGTGCCAGTGGCAACCATGGACAGGTGGGCCAAGAGACCCAGTACTTC. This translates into CASGNHGQVGQETQYF. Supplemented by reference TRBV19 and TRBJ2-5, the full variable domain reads DGGITQSPKYLFRKEGQNVTLSCEQNLNHDAMYWYRQDPGQGLRLIYYSQIVNDFQKGDIAEGYSVSREKKESFPLTVTSAQKNPTAFYLCASGNHGQVGQETQYFGPGTRLLVL.

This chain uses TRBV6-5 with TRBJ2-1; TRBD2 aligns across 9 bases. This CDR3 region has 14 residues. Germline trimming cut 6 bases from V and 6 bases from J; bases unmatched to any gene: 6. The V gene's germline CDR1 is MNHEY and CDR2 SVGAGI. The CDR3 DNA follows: TGTGCCAGCAGGAAGCGGGAGGTAAGCAATGAGCAGTTCTTC. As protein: CASRKREVSNEQFF.

In nucleotides, the CDR3 is TGTGCCAGCAGCTTAATAAAAAGCGGGGGGGCAGAGACCCAGTACTTC. This translates into CASSLIKSGGAETQYF. The rearrangement uses TRBV7-2 and TRBJ2-5, with 10 bases fitting TRBD2. The CDR3 consists of 16 residues. V gave up 2 bases and J gave up 4 bases; unmatched junction bases: 7. Germline CDR1 is SGHTA and CDR2 is FQGNSA.

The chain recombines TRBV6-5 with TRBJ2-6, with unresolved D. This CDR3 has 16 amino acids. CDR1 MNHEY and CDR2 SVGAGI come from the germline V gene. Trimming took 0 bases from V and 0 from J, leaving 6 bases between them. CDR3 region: CASSYSTDSGANVLTF. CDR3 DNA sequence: TGTGCCAGCAGTTACTCTACAGACTCTGGGGCCAACGTCCTGACTTTC.

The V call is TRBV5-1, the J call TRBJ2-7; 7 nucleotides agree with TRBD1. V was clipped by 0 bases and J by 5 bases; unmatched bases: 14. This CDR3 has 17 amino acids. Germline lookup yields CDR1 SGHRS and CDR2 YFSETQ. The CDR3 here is CASSLARGLDQVDEQYF. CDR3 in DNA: TGCGCCAGCAGCTTGGCAAGGGGGCTGGACCAAGTCGACGAGCAGTACTTC. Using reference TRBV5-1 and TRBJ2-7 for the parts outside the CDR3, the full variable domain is KAGVTQTPRYLIKTRGQQVTLSCSPISGHRSVSWYQQTPGQGLQFLFEYFSETQRNKGNFPGRFSGRQFSNSRSEMNVSTLELGDSALYLCASSLARGLDQVDEQYFGPGTRLTVT.

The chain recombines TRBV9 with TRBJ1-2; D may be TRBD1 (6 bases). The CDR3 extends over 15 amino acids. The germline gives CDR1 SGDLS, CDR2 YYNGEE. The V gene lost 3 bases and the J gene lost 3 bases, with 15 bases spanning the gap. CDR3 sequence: CASSDHRVRDYGYTF. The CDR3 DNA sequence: TGTGCCAGCAGCGACCACAGGGTCAGGGACTATGGCTACACCTTC.

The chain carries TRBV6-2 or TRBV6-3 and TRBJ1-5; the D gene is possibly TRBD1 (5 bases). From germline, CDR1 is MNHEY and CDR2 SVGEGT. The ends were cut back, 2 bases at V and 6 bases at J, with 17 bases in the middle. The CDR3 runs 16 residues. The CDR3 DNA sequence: TGTGCCAGCAGTTACGGGGCAGGAAAAATGTTTCAGCCCCAGCATTTT. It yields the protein CASSYGAGKMFQPQHF.

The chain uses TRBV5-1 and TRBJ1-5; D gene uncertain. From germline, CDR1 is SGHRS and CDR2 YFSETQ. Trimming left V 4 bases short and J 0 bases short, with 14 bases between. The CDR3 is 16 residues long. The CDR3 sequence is CASSPGAGFSNQPQHF. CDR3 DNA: TGCGCCAGCAGCCCTGGAGCCGGGTTTAGCAATCAGCCCCAGCATTTT.

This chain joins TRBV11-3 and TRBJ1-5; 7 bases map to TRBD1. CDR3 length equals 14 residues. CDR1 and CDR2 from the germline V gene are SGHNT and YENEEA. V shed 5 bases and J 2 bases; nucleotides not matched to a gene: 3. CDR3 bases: TGTGCCAGCAGCCCTACAGGGGGCAATCAGCCCCAGCATTTT. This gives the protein CASSPTGGNQPQHF.

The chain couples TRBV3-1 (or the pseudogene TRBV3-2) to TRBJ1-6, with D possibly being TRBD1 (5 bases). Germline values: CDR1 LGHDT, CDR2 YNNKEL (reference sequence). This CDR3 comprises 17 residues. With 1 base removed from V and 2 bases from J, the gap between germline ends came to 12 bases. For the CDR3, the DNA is TGTGCCAGCAGCCAAGGGGTGACGGGGGCCTATAATTCACCCCTCCACTTT. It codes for CASSQGVTGAYNSPLHF.

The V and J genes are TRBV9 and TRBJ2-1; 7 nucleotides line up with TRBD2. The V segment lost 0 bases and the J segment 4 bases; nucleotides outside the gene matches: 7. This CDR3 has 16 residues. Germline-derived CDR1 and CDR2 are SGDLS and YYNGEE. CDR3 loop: CASSVGTGGYYNEQFF. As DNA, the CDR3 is TGTGCCAGCAGCGTAGGGACGGGGGGATATTACAATGAGCAGTTCTTC.

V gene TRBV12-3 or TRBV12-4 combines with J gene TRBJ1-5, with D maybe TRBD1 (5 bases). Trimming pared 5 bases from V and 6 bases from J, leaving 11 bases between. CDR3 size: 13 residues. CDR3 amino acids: CASSLREGQPQHF. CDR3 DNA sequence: TGTGCCAGCAGTCTCAGGGAGGGTCAGCCCCAGCATTTT.